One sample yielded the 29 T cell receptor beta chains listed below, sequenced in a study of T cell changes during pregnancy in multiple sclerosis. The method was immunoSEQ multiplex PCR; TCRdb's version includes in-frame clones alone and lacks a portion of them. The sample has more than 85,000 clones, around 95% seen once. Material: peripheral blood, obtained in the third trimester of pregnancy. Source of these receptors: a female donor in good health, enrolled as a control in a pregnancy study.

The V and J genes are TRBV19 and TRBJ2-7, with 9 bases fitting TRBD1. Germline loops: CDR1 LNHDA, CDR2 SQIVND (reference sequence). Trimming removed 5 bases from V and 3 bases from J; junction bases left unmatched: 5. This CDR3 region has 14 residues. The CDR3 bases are TGTGCCAGTAGTCTCGGGACAGGGTACTACGAGCAGTACTTC. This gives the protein CASSLGTGYYEQYF.

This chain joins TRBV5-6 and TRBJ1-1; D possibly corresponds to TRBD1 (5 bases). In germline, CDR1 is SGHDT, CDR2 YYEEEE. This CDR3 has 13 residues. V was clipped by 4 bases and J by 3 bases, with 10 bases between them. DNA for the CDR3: TGTGCCAGCAGCCGTCGGGGGGACACTGAAGCTTTCTTT. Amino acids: CASSRRGDTEAFF.

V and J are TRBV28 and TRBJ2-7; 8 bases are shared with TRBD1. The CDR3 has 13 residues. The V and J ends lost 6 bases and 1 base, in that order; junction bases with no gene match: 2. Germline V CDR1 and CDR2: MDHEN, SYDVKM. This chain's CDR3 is CASSHRGSYEQYF. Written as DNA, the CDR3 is TGTGCCAGCAGCCACAGGGGGTCCTACGAGCAGTACTTC.

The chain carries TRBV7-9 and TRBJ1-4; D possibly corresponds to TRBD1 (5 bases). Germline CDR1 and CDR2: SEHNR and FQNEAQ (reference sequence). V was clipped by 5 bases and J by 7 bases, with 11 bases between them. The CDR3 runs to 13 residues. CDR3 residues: CASSLHDSEKLFF. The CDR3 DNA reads TGTGCCAGCAGCCTACATGACAGTGAAAAACTGTTTTTT.

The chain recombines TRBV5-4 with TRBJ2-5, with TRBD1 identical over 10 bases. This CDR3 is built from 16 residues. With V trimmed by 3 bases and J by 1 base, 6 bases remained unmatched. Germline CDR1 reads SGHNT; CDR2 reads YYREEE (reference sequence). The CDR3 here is CASSYLRQGAQETQYF. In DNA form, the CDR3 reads TGTGCCAGCAGCTACCTGAGACAGGGGGCCCAAGAGACCCAGTACTTC.

The chain's CDR3 is CASSPASDSTDTQYF. CDR3 bases: TGTGCCAGCTCACCAGCTAGCGACAGCACAGATACGCAGTATTTT. J is TRBJ2-3 and V is TRBV18; possible D gene TRBD2, 6 bases. The V end was cut by 2 bases, the J end by 0 bases, with 9 bases between. Germline V gives CDR1 KGHSH, CDR2 LQKENI. The CDR3 has 15 amino acids. The variable domain in full, completed from reference TRBV18 and TRBJ2-3, reads NAGVMQNPRHLVRRRGQEARLRCSPMKGHSHVYWYRQLPEEGLKFMVYLQKENIIDESGMPKERFSAEFPKEGPSILRIQQVVRGDSAAYFCASSPASDSTDTQYFGPGTRLTVL.

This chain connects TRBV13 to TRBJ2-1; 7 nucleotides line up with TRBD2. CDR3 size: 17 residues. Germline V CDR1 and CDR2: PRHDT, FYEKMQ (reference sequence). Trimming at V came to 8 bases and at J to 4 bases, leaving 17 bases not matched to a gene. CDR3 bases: TGTGCCAGCTCCTCAGCGGCCGGACGGGAGGAGTACAATGAGCAGTTCTTC. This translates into CASSSAAGREEYNEQFF.

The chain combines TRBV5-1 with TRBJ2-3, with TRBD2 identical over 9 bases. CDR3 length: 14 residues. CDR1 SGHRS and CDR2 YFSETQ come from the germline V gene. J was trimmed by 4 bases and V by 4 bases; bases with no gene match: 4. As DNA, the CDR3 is TGCGCCAGCAGCCCCCGGACTAGCGCAGATACGCAGTATTTT. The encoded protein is CASSPRTSADTQYF.

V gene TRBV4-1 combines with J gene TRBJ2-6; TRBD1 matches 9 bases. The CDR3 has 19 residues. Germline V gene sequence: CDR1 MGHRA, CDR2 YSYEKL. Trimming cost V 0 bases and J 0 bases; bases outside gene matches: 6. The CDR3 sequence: CASSQDPTGGVSGANVLTF. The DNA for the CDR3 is TGCGCCAGCAGCCAAGATCCGACAGGGGGAGTCTCTGGGGCCAACGTCCTGACTTTC.

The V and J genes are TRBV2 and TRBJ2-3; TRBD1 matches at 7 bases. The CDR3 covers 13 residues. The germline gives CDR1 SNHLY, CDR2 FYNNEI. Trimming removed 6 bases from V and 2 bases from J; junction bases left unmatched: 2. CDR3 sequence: CASRTGYTDTQYF. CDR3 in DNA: TGTGCCAGCAGGACAGGGTACACAGATACGCAGTATTTT.

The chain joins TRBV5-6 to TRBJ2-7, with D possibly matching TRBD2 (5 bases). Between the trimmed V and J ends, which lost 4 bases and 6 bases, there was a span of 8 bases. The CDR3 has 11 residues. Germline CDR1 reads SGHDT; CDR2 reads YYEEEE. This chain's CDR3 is CASSRRGEQYF. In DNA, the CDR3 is TGTGCCAGCAGCCGTCGGGGCGAGCAGTACTTC.

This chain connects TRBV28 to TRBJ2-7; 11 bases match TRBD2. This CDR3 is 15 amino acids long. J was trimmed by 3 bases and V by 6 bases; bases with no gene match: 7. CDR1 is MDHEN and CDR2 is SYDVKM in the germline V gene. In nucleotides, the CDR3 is TGTGCCAGCAGCCCGCTAGCGGGAGGTATCTACGAGCAGTACTTC. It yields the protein CASSPLAGGIYEQYF.

The chain's CDR3 is CASSSPPGLAAQSSYEQYF. DNA of the CDR3: TGTGCCAGCAGCTCCCCGCCGGGACTAGCGGCTCAAAGCTCCTACGAGCAGTACTTC. The gene calls are TRBV7-9 and TRBJ2-7; 11 nucleotides line up with TRBD2. J lost 0 bases, V lost 4 bases, and 14 bases had no gene match. CDR3 length equals 19 residues. Germline values: CDR1 SEHNR, CDR2 FQNEAQ (reference sequence).

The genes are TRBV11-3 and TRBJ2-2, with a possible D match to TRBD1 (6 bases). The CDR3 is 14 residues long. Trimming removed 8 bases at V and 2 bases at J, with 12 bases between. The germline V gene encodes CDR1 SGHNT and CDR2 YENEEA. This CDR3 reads CASGETGNTGELFF. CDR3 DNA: TGTGCCAGCGGGGAGACAGGAAACACCGGGGAGCTGTTTTTT.

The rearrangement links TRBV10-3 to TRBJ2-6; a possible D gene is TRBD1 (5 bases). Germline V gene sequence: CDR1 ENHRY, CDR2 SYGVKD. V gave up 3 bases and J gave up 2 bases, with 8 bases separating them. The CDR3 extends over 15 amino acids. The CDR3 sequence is CAISEKGTGANVLTF. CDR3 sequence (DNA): TGTGCCATCAGTGAAAAGGGGACTGGGGCCAACGTCCTGACTTTC.

The CDR3 reads CASSLGGKGEAFF. The CDR3 DNA reads TGCGCCAGCAGCTTGGGAGGGAAGGGTGAAGCTTTCTTT. This chain uses TRBV5-1 with TRBJ1-1; D ambiguous. V lost 0 bases and J lost 7, with 10 bases in between. CDR1 and CDR2 from the germline V gene are SGHRS and YFSETQ. CDR3 length equals 13 residues.

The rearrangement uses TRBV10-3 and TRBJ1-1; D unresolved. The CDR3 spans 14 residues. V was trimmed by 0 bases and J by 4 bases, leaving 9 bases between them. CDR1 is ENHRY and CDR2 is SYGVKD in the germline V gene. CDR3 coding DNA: TGTGCCATCAGTGAGTCCGAGTCGAGCACTGAAGCTTTCTTT. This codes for CAISESESSTEAFF.

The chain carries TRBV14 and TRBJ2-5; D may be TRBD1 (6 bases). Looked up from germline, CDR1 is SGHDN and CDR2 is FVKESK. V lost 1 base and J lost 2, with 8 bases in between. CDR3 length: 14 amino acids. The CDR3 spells CASSQVGAQETQYF. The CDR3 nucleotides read TGTGCCAGCAGCCAAGTGGGGGCTCAAGAGACCCAGTACTTC.

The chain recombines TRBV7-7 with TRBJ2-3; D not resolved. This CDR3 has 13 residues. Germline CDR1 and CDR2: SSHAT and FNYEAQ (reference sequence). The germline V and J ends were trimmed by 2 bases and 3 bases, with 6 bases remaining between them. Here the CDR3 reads CASSLLRTDTQYF. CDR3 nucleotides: TGTGCCAGCAGCTTACTTCGTACAGATACGCAGTATTTT.

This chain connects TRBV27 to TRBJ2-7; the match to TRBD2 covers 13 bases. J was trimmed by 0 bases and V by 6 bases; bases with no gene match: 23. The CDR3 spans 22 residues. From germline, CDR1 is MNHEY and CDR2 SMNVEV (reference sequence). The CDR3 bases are TGTGCCAGCAGGATTGGACTAGCGGGAGCTCGTCCCCTTAGTATGTGCTCCTACGAGCAGTACTTC. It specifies CASRIGLAGARPLSMCSYEQYF.

CDR3 coding DNA: TGCAGCGTTGTAGTTACAGATGACACCGGGGAGCTGTTTTTT. As protein: CSVVVTDDTGELFF. The rearrangement joins TRBV29-1 to TRBJ2-2; no definite D call. The germline V and J ends were trimmed by 4 bases and 3 bases, with 12 bases remaining between them. Germline CDR1 reads SQVTM; CDR2 reads ANQGSEA. The CDR3 extends over 14 amino acids.

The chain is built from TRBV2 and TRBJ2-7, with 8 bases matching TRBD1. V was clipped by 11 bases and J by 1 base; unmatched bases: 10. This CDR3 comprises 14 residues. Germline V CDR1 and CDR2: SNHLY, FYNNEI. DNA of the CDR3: TGTGCCTCACTCCTGACAGGGGCGTCCTACGAGCAGTACTTC. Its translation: CASLLTGASYEQYF. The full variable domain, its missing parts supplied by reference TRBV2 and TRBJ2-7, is EPEVTQTPSHQVTQMGQEVILRCVPISNHLYFYWYRQILGQKVEFLVSFYNNEISEKSEIFDDQFSVERPDGSNFTLKIRSTKLEDSAMYFCASLLTGASYEQYFGPGTRLTVT.

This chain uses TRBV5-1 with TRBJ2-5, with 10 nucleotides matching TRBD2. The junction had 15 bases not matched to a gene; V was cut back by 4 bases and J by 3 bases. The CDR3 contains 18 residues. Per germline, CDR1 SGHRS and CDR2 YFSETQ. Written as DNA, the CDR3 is TGCGCCAGCAGCCAGAAGGATTGGAGCGGGAGGGCCGAAGAGACCCAGTACTTC. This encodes CASSQKDWSGRAEETQYF.

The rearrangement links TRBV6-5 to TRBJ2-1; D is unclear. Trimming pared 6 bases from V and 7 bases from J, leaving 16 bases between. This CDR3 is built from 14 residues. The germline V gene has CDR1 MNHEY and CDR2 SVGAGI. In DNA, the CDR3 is TGTGCCAGCAGCCCCGAGATAAGAGAGAATGAGCAGTTCTTC. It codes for CASSPEIRENEQFF.

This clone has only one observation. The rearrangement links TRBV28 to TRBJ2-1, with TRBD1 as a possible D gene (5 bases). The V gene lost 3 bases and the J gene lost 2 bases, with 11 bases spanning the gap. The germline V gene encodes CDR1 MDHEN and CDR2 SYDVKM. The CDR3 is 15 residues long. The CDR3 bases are TGTGCCAGCAGTTTGGGGCAGGCAACCTACAATGAGCAGTTCTTC. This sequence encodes CASSLGQATYNEQFF.

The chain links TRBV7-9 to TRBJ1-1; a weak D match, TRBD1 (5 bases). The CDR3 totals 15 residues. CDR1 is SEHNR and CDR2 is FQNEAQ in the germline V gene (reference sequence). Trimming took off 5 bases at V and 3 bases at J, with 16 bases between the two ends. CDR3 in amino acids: CASSPRGGRDTEAFF. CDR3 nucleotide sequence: TGTGCCAGCAGCCCTAGGGGAGGGAGGGACACTGAAGCTTTCTTT.

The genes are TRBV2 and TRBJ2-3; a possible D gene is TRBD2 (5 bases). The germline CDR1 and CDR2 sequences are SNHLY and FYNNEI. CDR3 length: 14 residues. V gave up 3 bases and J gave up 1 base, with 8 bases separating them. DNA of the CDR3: TGTGCCAGCAGTGACGGGCGGGGCACAGATACGCAGTATTTT. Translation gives CASSDGRGTDTQYF.

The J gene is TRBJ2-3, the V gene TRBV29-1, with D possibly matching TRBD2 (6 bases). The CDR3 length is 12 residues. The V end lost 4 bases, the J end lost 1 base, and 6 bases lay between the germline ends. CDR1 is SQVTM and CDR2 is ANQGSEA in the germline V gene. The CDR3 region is CSVASGTDTQYF. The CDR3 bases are TGCAGCGTTGCTAGCGGCACAGATACGCAGTATTTT.

The CDR3 bases are TGTGCCAGCCCCAAAAGGGGGGCGGGAGGTAATTCCTACAATGAGCAGTTCTTC. This sequence encodes CASPKRGAGGNSYNEQFF. The chain joins TRBV21-1 to TRBJ2-1; the table's D gene call, TRBD2, was not cross checked with the DNA. TRBV21-1 is a listed pseudogene. CDR3 length equals 18 residues.